These T cell receptor beta chains were read from a single sample in a study of blood T cells in healthy people across ages. TCRdb redid the calling of the 5' RACE reads with MiXCR, one entry per CDR3 protein. This table has just under 750,000 distinct CDR3 sequences, approximately 22% appearing once. Specimen: blood. These receptors were taken from a man in his 70s in good health. CDR3s include the opening cysteine and the closing phenylalanine or tryptophan. The D gene is left open where the match is weak. The size entry is marked missing in some rows and otherwise reads once, few, many or a size class.

J gene: TRBJ2-3
D gene: .
V gene: TRBV29-1
clone size: few
CDR3 protein: CSVGLLVADTQYF
CDR3 DNA: TGCAGCGTAGGGCTGCTAGTTGCAGATACGCAGTATTTT

J gene: TRBJ2-5
D gene: TRBD2
V gene: TRBV12-3/TRBV12-4
clone size: few
CDR3 protein: CASSNTPGLVEETQYF
CDR3 DNA: TGTGCCAGCAGCAATACTCCGGGACTAGTAGAAGAGACCCAGTACTTC

J gene: TRBJ1-3
D gene: .
V gene: TRBV6-5
clone size: once
CDR3 protein: CASSYFRDGTTTGNTIYF
CDR3 DNA: TGTGCCAGCAGTTACTTCCGGGATGGTACCACGACTGGAAACACCATATATTTT

J gene: TRBJ2-5
D gene: .
V gene: TRBV29-1
clone size: .
CDR3 protein: CSVESQVETQYF
CDR3 DNA: TGCAGCGTTGAGAGTCAGGTTGAGACCCAGTACTTC

J gene: TRBJ2-7
D gene: TRBD1
V gene: TRBV6-2/TRBV6-3
clone size: many
CDR3 protein: CASRRTGTYEQYF
CDR3 DNA: TGTGCCAGCAGGAGGACAGGGACCTACGAGCAGTACTTC

J gene: TRBJ2-2
D gene: .
V gene: TRBV12-3/TRBV12-4
clone size: .
CDR3 protein: CASSLYRGTGELFF
CDR3 DNA: TGTGCCAGCAGTTTATACCGGGGTACCGGGGAGCTGTTTTTT

J gene: TRBJ2-1
D gene: TRBD2
V gene: TRBV6-5
clone size: few
CDR3 protein: CASPSELAGGISYNEQFF
CDR3 DNA: TGTGCCAGCCCCTCGGAACTAGCGGGGGGAATCTCCTACAATGAGCAGTTCTTC

J gene: TRBJ1-4
D gene: .
V gene: TRBV7-2
clone size: few
CDR3 protein: CASSGYISNEKLFF
CDR3 DNA: TGTGCCAGCTCGGGATATATCTCTAATGAAAAACTGTTTTTT

J gene: TRBJ2-7
D gene: .
V gene: TRBV10-3
clone size: .
CDR3 protein: CAISTGNEQYF
CDR3 DNA: TGTGCCATCAGTACAGGGAACGAGCAGTACTTC

J gene: TRBJ1-5
D gene: .
V gene: TRBV20-1
clone size: .
CDR3 protein: CSARAQGGQPQHF
CDR3 DNA: TGCAGTGCTAGAGCGCAGGGCGGTCAGCCCCAGCATTTT

J gene: TRBJ2-1
D gene: TRBD2
V gene: TRBV29-1
clone size: few
CDR3 protein: CSVEITSGGQFF
CDR3 DNA: TGCAGCGTTGAGATCACGTCGGGGGGGCAGTTCTTC

J gene: TRBJ2-5
D gene: TRBD1
V gene: TRBV3-1
clone size: few
CDR3 protein: CASSQGRGPQETQYF
CDR3 DNA: TGTGCCAGCAGCCAAGGCAGGGGGCCCCAAGAGACCCAGTACTTC

J gene: TRBJ1-3
D gene: TRBD1
V gene: TRBV6-5
clone size: .
CDR3 protein: CAPQGGGSGNTIYF
CDR3 DNA: TGTGCCCCTCAGGGGGGCGGCTCTGGAAACACCATATATTTT

J gene: TRBJ2-6
D gene: TRBD1
V gene: TRBV12-3/TRBV12-4
clone size: few
CDR3 protein: CASSWTGGSGANVLTF
CDR3 DNA: TGTGCCAGCAGTTGGACAGGGGGCTCTGGGGCCAACGTCCTGACTTTC

J gene: TRBJ1-4
D gene: .
V gene: TRBV6-1
clone size: .
CDR3 protein: CASSTHRFYNEKLFF
CDR3 DNA: TGTGCCAGCAGCACACACAGGTTCTATAATGAAAAACTGTTTTTT

J gene: TRBJ2-1
D gene: TRBD1
V gene: TRBV18
clone size: many
CDR3 protein: CASSLDRAHNEQFF
CDR3 DNA: TGTGCCAGCTCACTAGACAGGGCCCACAATGAGCAGTTCTTC

J gene: TRBJ2-1
D gene: .
V gene: TRBV5-6
clone size: .
CDR3 protein: CASSFLGGQFF
CDR3 DNA: TGTGCCAGCAGTTTCCTAGGAGGGCAGTTCTTC

J gene: TRBJ2-3
D gene: .
V gene: TRBV7-2
clone size: once
CDR3 protein: CASSSRTQTGTDTQYF
CDR3 DNA: TGTGCCAGCAGCTCCAGGACTCAAACCGGCACAGATACGCAGTATTTT

J gene: TRBJ2-7
D gene: TRBD1
V gene: TRBV5-1
clone size: few
CDR3 protein: CASSLGSPGGRFEQYF
CDR3 DNA: TGCGCCAGCAGCTTGGGCTCGCCAGGGGGCCGGTTCGAGCAGTACTTC

J gene: TRBJ1-4
D gene: .
V gene: TRBV5-1
clone size: .
CDR3 protein: CASSPDRPTNEKLFF
CDR3 DNA: TGCGCCAGCAGCCCGGACCGTCCAACTAATGAAAAACTGTTTTTT

J gene: TRBJ1-6
D gene: .
V gene: TRBV20-1
clone size: .
CDR3 protein: CSAKGDRGLRLHF
CDR3 DNA: TGCAGTGCTAAGGGAGACCGAGGACTAAGACTCCACTTT

J gene: TRBJ1-2
D gene: TRBD1
V gene: TRBV24-1
clone size: few
CDR3 protein: CATSDSDRAGYTF
CDR3 DNA: TGTGCCACCAGTGATAGCGACAGGGCTGGCTACACCTTC

J gene: TRBJ2-2
D gene: .
V gene: TRBV2
clone size: .
CDR3 protein: CASSRENTGELFF
CDR3 DNA: TGTGCCAGCTCTCGAGAAAACACCGGGGAGCTGTTTTTT

J gene: TRBJ2-3
D gene: .
V gene: TRBV6-6
clone size: .
CDR3 protein: CASTAGAPTDTQYF
CDR3 DNA: TGTGCCAGCACGGCGGGGGCCCCCACAGATACGCAGTATTTT

J gene: TRBJ1-4
D gene: TRBD1
V gene: TRBV5-1
clone size: .
CDR3 protein: CASSSGPDRGGEKLFF
CDR3 DNA: TGCGCCAGCAGCTCTGGCCCTGACAGGGGGGGTGAAAAACTGTTTTTT

J gene: TRBJ2-5
D gene: .
V gene: TRBV4-3
clone size: .
CDR3 protein: CASSQGRLVETQYF
CDR3 DNA: TGCGCCAGCAGCCAAGGAAGGCTAGTGGAGACCCAGTACTTC

J gene: TRBJ2-3
D gene: TRBD2
V gene: TRBV11-2
clone size: many
CDR3 protein: CASSRRLAGGTDTQYF
CDR3 DNA: TGTGCCAGCAGCCGGAGGCTAGCGGGGGGCACAGATACGCAGTATTTT

J gene: TRBJ2-1
D gene: .
V gene: TRBV7-2
clone size: few
CDR3 protein: CASSPQSPYNEQFF
CDR3 DNA: TGTGCCAGCAGCCCGCAGAGCCCCTACAATGAGCAGTTCTTC